What follows is one T cell receptor beta chain and its context. Antigen specificity is unknown. PCR was performed using 60 Vbeta and 13 Jbeta primers. Using immunoSEQ multiplex PCR, the repertoire was profiled, and TCRdb retains in-frame clones only, with some absent. The repertoire consists of 150,000 to 200,000 clones, with roughly 85% occurring once and the leading ten covering around 0.69%. Healthy bone marrow donors made up the cohort. The sample is drawn from a study of cytomegalovirus exposure and HLA in healthy donors. The wider study: Among the 400 or so donors who were genotyped, approximately 84% fell in the genetic ancestry cluster that is associated with self-reported Caucasian donors.

Study conclusions and caveats: In an earlier analysis, about 87% or about 30%: the productive usage of most TCR beta V segments.

CDR1 is DFQATT, CDR2 SNEGSKA, per germline (reference sequence). Trimming cost V 3 bases and J 7 bases, with 7 bases left between them. CDR3 length equals 11 residues. The rearrangement joins TRBV20-1 to TRBJ2-1, with D maybe TRBD2 (6 bases). Sequencing was carried out using PBMCs. This sequence originates from a woman in her forties in good health and CMV-seronegative. This chain's CDR3 is CSASRENEQFF. DNA for the CDR3: TGCAGTGCTAGTCGGGAGAATGAGCAGTTCTTC.